The 25 T cell receptor beta chains below were found in one sample sequenced in a study of regulatory T cells in long-lasting Graves disease. The time point here: newly diagnosed GD, antithyroid drugs for less than 3 months. PBMCs were the source of the RNA used for TCR sequencing. HTBI primers from iRepertoire and Arm-PCR of CDR3 regions yielded the TCR beta libraries. TCRdb redid the calling of the multiplex PCR reads with MiXCR, one entry per CDR3 protein. The data hold approximately 490,000 distinct CDR3 sequences, with roughly 16% observed a single time. The sample was also linked to a second study, of T cells in Graves' hyperthyroidism and ophthalmopathy.

The material was peripheral blood mononuclear cells (PBMCs), obtained at new diagnosis, from a patient treated with antithyroid drugs. These receptors were collected from a man in his forties or fifties with Graves disease.

This clonotype showed up many times. The chain employs TRBV7-9 and TRBJ2-3; D remains unclear. The CDR3 covers 15 residues. CDR1 is SEHNR, CDR2 FQNEAQ, per germline (reference sequence). Trimming took off 0 bases at V and 2 bases at J, with 9 bases between the two ends. The CDR3 region has the DNA TGTGCCAGCAGCTTAGCGGGAAGGAACACAGATACGCAGTATTTT. This sequence encodes CASSLAGRNTDTQYF.

There are many counts of this clonotype. The J gene is TRBJ2-7, the V gene TRBV6-1; 8 nucleotides align to TRBD1. The V gene end was trimmed by 2 bases and the J gene end by 0 bases; junction bases not matched to a gene: 3. From germline, CDR1 is MNHNS and CDR2 SASEGT. This CDR3 has 15 residues. CDR3 in amino acids: CASSEPGQVSYEQYF. CDR3 nucleotide sequence: TGTGCCAGCAGTGAACCGGGACAGGTCTCCTACGAGCAGTACTTC.

This clonotype was seen ten or more times. V is TRBV27 and J is TRBJ1-5; 8 bases map to TRBD1. The germline V gene has CDR1 MNHEY and CDR2 SMNVEV (reference sequence). The CDR3 consists of 15 residues. V was pared by 0 bases and J by 7 bases, with 5 bases of the junction left unmatched. CDR3: CASSLSRGLLQPQHF. Written as DNA, the CDR3 is TGTGCCAGCAGTTTATCCAGGGGGCTTTTACAGCCCCAGCATTTT.

The genes are TRBV5-8 and TRBJ1-4; no clear D. V lost 4 bases and J lost 4, with 5 bases in between. Per germline, CDR1 SGHTS and CDR2 YDEGEE. CDR3 size: 12 residues. The CDR3: CASSPVNEKLFF. The DNA of the CDR3 is TGTGCCAGCAGCCCAGTTAATGAAAAACTGTTTTTT. Based on the CDR3 plus reference TRBV5-8 and TRBJ1-4, the full variable domain is EAGVTQSPTHLIKTRGQQATLRCSPISGHTSVYWYQQALGLGLQFLLWYDEGEERNRGNFPPRFSGRQFPNYSSELNVNALELEDSALYLCASSPVNEKLFFGSGTQLSVL.

This clonotype was recorded at least ten times. V gene TRBV11-2 combines with J gene TRBJ2-3, with D maybe TRBD2 (7 bases). This CDR3 has 15 amino acids. Trimming shortened V by 3 bases and J by 1 base, and 11 bases separated the two germline ends. Per the germline V gene, CDR1 is SGHAT and CDR2 is FQNNGV. CDR3 sequence reads: CASSFGRGRTDTQYF. As DNA, the CDR3 is TGTGCCAGCAGCTTTGGGCGGGGGCGCACAGATACGCAGTATTTT.

This clonotype was recorded at least ten times. The J gene is TRBJ2-6, the V gene TRBV2; D may match TRBD1 or TRBD2 (5 bases each). The V and J ends lost 6 bases and 2 bases respectively, with 11 bases between them. The CDR3 spans 15 residues. Germline V gives CDR1 SNHLY, CDR2 FYNNEI. CDR3 nucleotides: TGTGCCAGCAGCTATGAGGGGCCTGGGGCCAACGTCCTGACTTTC. As protein: CASSYEGPGANVLTF.

This clonotype was detected ten times or more. The CDR3 DNA sequence: TGTGCCAGCAGCGTCGGGACGGCTCAAGAGACCCAGTACTTC. Its translation: CASSVGTAQETQYF. This chain connects TRBV9 to TRBJ2-5, with D perhaps given as TRBD1 or TRBD2 (5 bases each). CDR1 SGDLS and CDR2 YYNGEE come from the germline V gene. This CDR3 spans 14 amino acids. Trimming removed 2 bases at V and 2 bases at J, with 10 bases between.

This clonotype turned up a few times. The CDR3 region is CASSATNLNTGELFF. DNA for the CDR3: TGTGCCAGCAGCGCAACGAACTTAAACACCGGGGAGCTGTTTTTT. The genes are TRBV14 and TRBJ2-2; D not resolved. Germline V gene sequence: CDR1 SGHDN, CDR2 FVKESK. This CDR3 contains 15 residues. V gave up 5 bases and J gave up 2 bases, with 12 bases separating them.

In this sample, this clonotype turned up a few times. This chain links TRBV9 with TRBJ1-6; no clear D. This CDR3 contains 12 residues. Germline V gives CDR1 SGDLS, CDR2 YYNGEE. Trimming removed 5 bases from V and 9 bases from J, with 9 bases in between. The CDR3 coding sequence is TGTGCCAGCAGTTTAGGGCCTTCACCCCTCCACTTT. Its translation: CASSLGPSPLHF.

The table lists this clonotype with many counts. In DNA, the CDR3 is TGTGCCAGCTCACCACAATTGGGGAGGGCTGAAGCTTTCTTT. Protein: CASSPQLGRAEAFF. The chain recombines TRBV18 with TRBJ1-1, with no clear D. This CDR3 region has 14 residues. CDR1 KGHSH and CDR2 LQKENI come from the germline V gene. Trimming cost V 1 base and J 6 bases, with 12 bases left between them.

The J gene is TRBJ2-1, the V gene TRBV12-3 or TRBV12-4; possibly TRBD1 or TRBD2 for D (5 bases each). The V end was cut by 4 bases, the J end by 4 bases, with 17 bases between. The CDR3 is made up of 16 amino acids. CDR3 nucleotides: TGTGCCAGCAGTTCTTATGTCGGGACGGATTACAATGAGCAGTTCTTC. Protein sequence: CASSSYVGTDYNEQFF.

There are many counts of this clonotype. In DNA form, the CDR3 reads TGTGCCAGCAGTTTATCCCCCCGCCAGACCCAGTACTTC. Translated, it gives CASSLSPRQTQYF. This chain links TRBV28 with TRBJ2-5; D is ambiguous. V lost 1 base and J lost 6, with 9 bases in between. Germline assignment: CDR1 MDHEN and CDR2 SYDVKM. CDR3 length: 13 amino acids. The variable domain in full, completed from reference TRBV28 and TRBJ2-5, reads DVKVTQSSRYLVKRTGEKVFLECVQDMDHENMFWYRQDPGLGLRLIYFSYDVKMKEKGDIPEGYSVSREKKERFSLILESASTNQTSMYLCASSLSPRQTQYFGPGTRLLVL.

This clonotype was seen at least ten times. The chain combines TRBV3-1 with TRBJ1-1; the D gene is possibly TRBD1 (5 bases). CDR1 is LGHDT, CDR2 YNNKEL, per germline (reference sequence). Trimming shortened V by 8 bases and J by 5 bases, and 18 bases separated the two germline ends. The CDR3 consists of 14 residues. The CDR3 is CASGPTLGATEAFF. The CDR3 DNA sequence: TGTGCCAGCGGACCCACTCTAGGGGCGACTGAAGCTTTCTTT.

A word on this clonotype: This may be a read error, as it is one base from a much larger clone. The V gene is TRBV2, the J gene TRBJ1-5; possible D gene TRBD1, 5 bases. This CDR3 is 15 amino acids long. V lost 8 bases and J 2 bases, leaving 16 bases between the germline ends. The germline CDR1 and CDR2 sequences are SNHLY and FYNNEI. The chain's CDR3 is CASGLQETGNQPQHF. In DNA, the CDR3 is TGTGCCAGCGGTTTACAGGAAACGGGCAATCAGCCCCAGCATTTT.

This clonotype was seen just once. The chain links TRBV20-1 to TRBJ1-3; D is ambiguous. The ends were cut back, 2 bases at V and 1 base at J, with 3 bases in the middle. The CDR3 is made up of 12 amino acids. Germline CDR1 and CDR2: DFQATT and SNEGSKA (reference sequence). The CDR3 coding sequence is TGCAGTGCTAGACAGTCTGGAAACACCATATATTTT. This encodes CSARQSGNTIYF.

The V call is TRBV29-1, the J call TRBJ2-5; D unresolved. Germline CDR1 SQVTM, CDR2 ANQGSEA. This CDR3 is 10 amino acids long. The V end lost 2 bases, the J end lost 8 bases, and 6 bases lay between the germline ends. The DNA for the CDR3 is TGCAGCGTTGAAAGTGGAACCCAGTACTTC. Its translation is CSVESGTQYF.

On this clonotype: This sequence is one base from a far larger clone and is likely a read error. The chain couples TRBV5-1 to TRBJ2-7, with TRBD1 matching over 7 bases. Per the germline V gene, CDR1 is SGHRS and CDR2 is YFSETQ. V gave up 2 bases and J gave up 7 bases; unmatched junction bases: 12. This CDR3 has 15 amino acids. As DNA, the CDR3 is TGCGCCAGCAGCTTCGAGGGGGCGCGATCCAATGAGCAGTACTTC. Translated, it gives CASSFEGARSNEQYF.

The chain has TRBV30 and TRBJ1-3; D ambiguous. Per germline, CDR1 GTSNPN and CDR2 SVGIG (reference sequence). Between the trimmed V and J ends, which lost 2 bases and 2 bases, there was a span of 7 bases. The CDR3 has 13 residues. CDR3 region: CAWSPQTGNTIYF. The CDR3 DNA is TGTGCCTGGAGTCCCCAAACTGGAAACACCATATATTTT.

This clonotype showed up many times. The chain uses TRBV28 and TRBJ1-5, with TRBD1 as a possible D gene (6 bases). This CDR3 is 15 amino acids long. V was pared by 5 bases and J by 3 bases, with 14 bases between. Germline V CDR1 and CDR2: MDHEN, SYDVKM. The CDR3 protein is CASSPGQVLNQPQHF. The CDR3 DNA reads TGTGCCAGCAGTCCGGGACAAGTACTCAATCAGCCCCAGCATTTT.

This clonotype was picked up a small number of times. The V call is TRBV19, the J call TRBJ1-2; no clear D. The CDR3 runs 13 residues. CDR1 and CDR2 from the germline V gene are LNHDA and SQIVND (reference sequence). V was shortened by 0 bases and J by 4 bases, with 6 bases between the two germline ends. In DNA, the CDR3 is TGTGCCAGTAGTATAGATCAATCCTATGGCTACACCTTC. Protein product: CASSIDQSYGYTF.

In its sample, this clonotype was seen a few times. The chain links TRBV24-1 to TRBJ1-5; D is unclear. The CDR3 spans 16 residues. The germline gives CDR1 KGHDR, CDR2 SFDVKD. Trimming stripped 4 bases from V and 4 bases from J, with 16 bases between. The CDR3, as DNA: TGTGCCACCAGTGAGTCGGACGGCCGCCCTAATCAGCCCCAGCATTTT. This codes for CATSESDGRPNQPQHF.

At least ten counts were recorded for this clonotype. The chain joins TRBV11-2 to TRBJ2-7; D is ambiguous. The CDR3 extends over 12 amino acids. Germline-derived CDR1 and CDR2 are SGHAT and FQNNGV. V lost 4 bases, J lost 7 bases, and 11 bases lay in between. The CDR3 protein is CASSSGPQEQYF. CDR3 coding DNA: TGTGCCAGCAGCTCGGGCCCACAGGAGCAGTACTTC.

Notes on this clonotype: This CDR3 is missing its conserved last phenylalanine or tryptophan, likely due to a read error. The V gene is TRBV5-1, the J gene TRBJ2-1; D is possibly TRBD2 (6 bases). Germline loops: CDR1 SGHRS, CDR2 YFSETQ. The V and J ends lost 6 bases and 4 bases respectively, with 11 bases between them. The CDR3 totals 13 residues. In DNA, the CDR3 is TGCGCCAGCACGCTGGGGGGTTACAATGAGCAGTTCCTC. It is translated as CASTLGGYNEQFL.

In this sample, this clonotype turned up a few times. The chain uses TRBV12-3 or TRBV12-4 and TRBJ1-6; TRBD1 agrees at 7 bases. The CDR3 has 14 residues. V was clipped by 5 bases and J by 10 bases; unmatched bases: 8. CDR3: CASSGDRGSSPLHF. The CDR3 bases are TGTGCCAGCAGTGGGGACAGAGGTTCATCACCCCTCCACTTT.

This clonotype was counted only a few times. V and J are TRBV5-1 and TRBJ2-3, with 8 positions matching TRBD1. This CDR3 has 14 residues. The trim removed 4 bases at V and 4 bases at J, leaving 5 bases unmatched. The germline CDR1 and CDR2 sequences are SGHRS and YFSETQ. CDR3: CASSADRVADTQYF. CDR3 bases: TGCGCCAGCAGCGCGGACAGGGTTGCAGATACGCAGTATTTT.